This TCR beta chain appears in the sequencing data of a study of CD8 T cells in ankylosing spondylitis. This clonotype was observed many times. TCRdb passed the 5' RACE reads through MiXCR, listing each CDR3 protein once. This table has under 250,000 distinct CDR3 sequences, roughly 8.2% appearing once. Germline CDR1 KGHSH, CDR2 LQKENI. V lost 4 bases and J 4 bases, leaving 10 bases between the germline ends. The CDR3 spans 14 residues. This clonotype originated in a female donor with ankylosing spondylitis or in good health (not recorded which). The source material was blood, either unsorted or a sorted T cell fraction (not recorded which). This chain uses TRBV18 with TRBJ1-4; D is possibly TRBD1 (5 bases). As DNA, the CDR3 is TGTGCCAGCTCACTGACGGGGCTTAATGAAAAACTGTTTTTT. Protein product: CASSLTGLNEKLFF.